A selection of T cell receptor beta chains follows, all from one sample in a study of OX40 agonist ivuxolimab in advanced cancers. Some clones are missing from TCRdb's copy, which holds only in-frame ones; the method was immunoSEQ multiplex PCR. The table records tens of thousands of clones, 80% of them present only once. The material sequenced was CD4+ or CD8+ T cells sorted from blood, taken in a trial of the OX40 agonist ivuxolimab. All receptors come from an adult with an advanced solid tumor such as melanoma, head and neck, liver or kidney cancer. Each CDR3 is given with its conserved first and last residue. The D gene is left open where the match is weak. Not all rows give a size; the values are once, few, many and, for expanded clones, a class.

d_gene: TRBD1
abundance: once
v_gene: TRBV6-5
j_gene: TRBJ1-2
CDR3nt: TGTGCCAGCAGTTACTCCCGGGGACAGTCCTACTATGGCTACACCTTC
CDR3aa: CASSYSRGQSYYGYTF

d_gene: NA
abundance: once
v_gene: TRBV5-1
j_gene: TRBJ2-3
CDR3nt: TGCGCCAGCAGCCGGTCGCCAGCCTTCACAGATACGCAGTATTTT
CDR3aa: CASSRSPAFTDTQYF

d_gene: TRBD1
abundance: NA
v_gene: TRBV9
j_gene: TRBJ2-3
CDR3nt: TGTGCCAGCAGCGCGCCAAACCAAGCAGGGGGAGATACGCAGTATTTT
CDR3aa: CASSAPNQAGGDTQYF

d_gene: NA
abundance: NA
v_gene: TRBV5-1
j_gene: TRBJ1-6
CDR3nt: TGCGCCAGCAGCTTGGTGGACAGAGATAATTCACCCCTCCACTTT
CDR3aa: CASSLVDRDNSPLHF

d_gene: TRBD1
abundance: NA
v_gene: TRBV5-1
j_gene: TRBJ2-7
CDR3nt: TGCGCCAGCAGCTTGCGCGAGACAGGGTCGGAGCAGTACTTC
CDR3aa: CASSLRETGSEQYF

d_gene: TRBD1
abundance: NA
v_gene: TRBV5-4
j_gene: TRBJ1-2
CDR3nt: TGTGCCAGCAGCACCGGGACAGGGGCAAGAGGCTACACCTTC
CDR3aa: CASSTGTGARGYTF

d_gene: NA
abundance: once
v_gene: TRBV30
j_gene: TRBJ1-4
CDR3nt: TGTGCCTGGAGTACTTTCGGTGAAAAACTGTTTTTT
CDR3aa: CAWSTFGEKLFF

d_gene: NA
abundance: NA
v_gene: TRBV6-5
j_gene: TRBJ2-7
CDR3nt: TGTGCCAGCAGTTATTACGGGGGAGGAGAAGAGCAGTACTTC
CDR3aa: CASSYYGGGEEQYF

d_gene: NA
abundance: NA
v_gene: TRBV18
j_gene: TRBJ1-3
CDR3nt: TGTGCCAGCTCACCACTGGCACCACAGAGCTCTGGAAACACCATATATTTT
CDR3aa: CASSPLAPQSSGNTIYF

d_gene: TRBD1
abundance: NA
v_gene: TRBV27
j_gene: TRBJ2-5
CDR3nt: TGTGCCAGCAGTCCTCTCGGGACAGGGATGGGAGAGACCCAGTACTTC
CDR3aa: CASSPLGTGMGETQYF

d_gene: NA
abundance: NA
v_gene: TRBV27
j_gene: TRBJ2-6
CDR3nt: TGTGCCAGCAGCTACAGGGCCCTCGCCTCTGGGGCCAACGTCCTGACTTTC
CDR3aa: CASSYRALASGANVLTF

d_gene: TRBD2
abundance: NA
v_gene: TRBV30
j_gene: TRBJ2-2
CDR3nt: TGTGCCTGGAGTGCCGGTTTAGCGGGGAACACCGGGGAGCTGTTTTTT
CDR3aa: CAWSAGLAGNTGELFF

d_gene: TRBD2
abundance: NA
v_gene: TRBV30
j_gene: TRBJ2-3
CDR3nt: TGTGCCTGGAGAAGGGGACTAGCCACAGATACGCAGTATTTT
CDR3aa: CAWRRGLATDTQYF

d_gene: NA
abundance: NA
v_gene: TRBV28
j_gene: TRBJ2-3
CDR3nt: TGTGCCAGTACCCCCAGACTTGGGAAAGATAGCACAGATACGCAGTATTTT
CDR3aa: CASTPRLGKDSTDTQYF

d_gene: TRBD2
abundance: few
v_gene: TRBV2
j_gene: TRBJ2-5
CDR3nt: TGTGCCAGCAGTGAACTGAGGGCTAGCGGGGACGAGACCCAGTACTTC
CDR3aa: CASSELRASGDETQYF

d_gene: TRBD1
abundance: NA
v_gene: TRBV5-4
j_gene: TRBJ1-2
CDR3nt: TGTGCCAGCAGCTTGGGACAGGGTATTGATGGCTACACCTTC
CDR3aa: CASSLGQGIDGYTF

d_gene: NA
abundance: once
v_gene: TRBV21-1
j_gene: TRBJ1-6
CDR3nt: TGTGCCAGCAGGACAGGAACTTCACCCCTCCACTTT
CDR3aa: CASRTGTSPLHF

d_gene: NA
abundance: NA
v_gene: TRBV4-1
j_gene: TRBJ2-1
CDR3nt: TGCGCCAGCAGCCAACCGGGACAATCCTACAATGAGCAGTTCTTC
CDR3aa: CASSQPGQSYNEQFF

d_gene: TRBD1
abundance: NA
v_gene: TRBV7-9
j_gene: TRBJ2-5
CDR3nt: TGTGCCAGCAGCTCCTCACAGGGGAAAGAGACCCAGTACTTC
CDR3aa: CASSSSQGKETQYF

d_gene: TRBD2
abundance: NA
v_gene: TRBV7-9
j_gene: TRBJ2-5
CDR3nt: TGTGCCAGCAGCTTACCTAGCGGCCAAGAGACCCAGTACTTC
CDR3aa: CASSLPSGQETQYF

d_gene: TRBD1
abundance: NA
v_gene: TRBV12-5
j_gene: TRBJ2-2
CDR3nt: TGTGCTAGTGGTTTGGCTACCGGGACAGAGAACACCGGGGAGCTGTTTTTT
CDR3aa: CASGLATGTENTGELFF

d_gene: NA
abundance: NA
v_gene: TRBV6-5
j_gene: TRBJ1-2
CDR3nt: TGTGCCAGCAGTCCCACGGGGATCTATGGCTACACCTTC
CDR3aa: CASSPTGIYGYTF

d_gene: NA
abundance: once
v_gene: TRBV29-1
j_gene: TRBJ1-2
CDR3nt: TGCAGCGTTAACCGGGACTGGTACTATGGCTACACCTTC
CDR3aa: CSVNRDWYYGYTF

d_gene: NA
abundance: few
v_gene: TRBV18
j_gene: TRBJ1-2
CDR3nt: TGTGCCAGCTCACCCCAACCGGGGGATGGCTACACCTTC
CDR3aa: CASSPQPGDGYTF

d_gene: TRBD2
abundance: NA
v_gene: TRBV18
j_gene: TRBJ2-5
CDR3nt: TGTGCCAGCTCACCGTCTAGCGGGGTGGTAGAGACCCAGTACTTC
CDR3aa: CASSPSSGVVETQYF

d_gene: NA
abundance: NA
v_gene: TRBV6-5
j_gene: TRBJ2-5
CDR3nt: TGTGCCAGCCAGTTTTTTGAGACCCAGTACTTC
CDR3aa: CASQFFETQYF

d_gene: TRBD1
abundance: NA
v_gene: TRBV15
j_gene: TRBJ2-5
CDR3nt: TGTGCCACCAGCAGGGGACAGGGGGCTGAGGAGACCCAGTACTTC
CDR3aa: CATSRGQGAEETQYF

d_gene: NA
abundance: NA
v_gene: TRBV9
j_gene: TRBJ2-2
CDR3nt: TGTGCCAGCAGTTCGGGACTGAGAAACACCGGGGAGCTGTTTTTT
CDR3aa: CASSSGLRNTGELFF

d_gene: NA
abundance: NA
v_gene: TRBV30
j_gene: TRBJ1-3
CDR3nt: TGTGCCTGGAGCGCCGCGGGGTGGGGCTCTGGAAACACCATATATTTT
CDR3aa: CAWSAAGWGSGNTIYF

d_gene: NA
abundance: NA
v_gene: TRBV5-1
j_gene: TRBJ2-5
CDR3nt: TGCGCCAGCAGCGGCGGCGGCGAGGAGACCCAGTACTTC
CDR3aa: CASSGGGEETQYF

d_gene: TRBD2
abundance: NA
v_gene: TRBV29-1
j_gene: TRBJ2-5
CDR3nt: TGCAGCGTTTTTACTAGCGGGGGGCAAGAGACCCAGTACTTC
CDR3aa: CSVFTSGGQETQYF

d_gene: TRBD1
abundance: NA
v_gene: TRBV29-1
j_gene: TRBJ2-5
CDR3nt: TGCAGCGGCAGACAGGGTGGGACCCAGTACTTC
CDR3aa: CSGRQGGTQYF

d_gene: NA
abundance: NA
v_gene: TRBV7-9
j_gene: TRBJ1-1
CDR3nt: TGTGCCAGCAGCTTAAACAGCATGAACACTGAAGCTTTCTTT
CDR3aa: CASSLNSMNTEAFF

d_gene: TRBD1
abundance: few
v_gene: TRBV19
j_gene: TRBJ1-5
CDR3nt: TGTGCCAGTGAACCAGGGGGCCGGAGGGGCAATCAGCCCCAGCATTTT
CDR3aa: CASEPGGRRGNQPQHF

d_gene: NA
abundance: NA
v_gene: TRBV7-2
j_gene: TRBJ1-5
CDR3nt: TGTGCCAGCAGCTTTACAGGGTTTACTCAGCCCCAGCATTTT
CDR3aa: CASSFTGFTQPQHF

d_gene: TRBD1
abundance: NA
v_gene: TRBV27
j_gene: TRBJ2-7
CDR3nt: TGTGCCAGCAGTATCGACAGGGGCTTTTACGAGCAGTACTTC
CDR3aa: CASSIDRGFYEQYF

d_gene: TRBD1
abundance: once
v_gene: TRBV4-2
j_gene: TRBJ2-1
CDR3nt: TGTGCCAGCAGCCAGCAGACAGGGGGCTCCTACAATGAGCAGTTCTTC
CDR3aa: CASSQQTGGSYNEQFF

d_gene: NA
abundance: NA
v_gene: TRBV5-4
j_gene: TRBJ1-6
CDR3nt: TGTGCCAGCAGCTTGGACAGGACATATAATTCACCCCTCCACTTT
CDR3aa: CASSLDRTYNSPLHF

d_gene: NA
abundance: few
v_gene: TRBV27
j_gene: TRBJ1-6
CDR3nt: TGTGCCAGCAGTTTAGGCAGCCTCCTCTCCTATAATTCACCCCTCCACTTT
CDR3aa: CASSLGSLLSYNSPLHF

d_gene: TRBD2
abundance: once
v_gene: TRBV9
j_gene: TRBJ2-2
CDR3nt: TGTGCCAGCAGCGTTTTTCCCGGGACTACCACCGGGGAGCTGTTTTTT
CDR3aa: CASSVFPGTTTGELFF

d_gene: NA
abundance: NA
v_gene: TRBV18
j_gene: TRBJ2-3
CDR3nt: TGTGCCAGCTCACCACGGCAGGGAGCAGATGGAGATACGCAGTATTTT
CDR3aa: CASSPRQGADGDTQYF

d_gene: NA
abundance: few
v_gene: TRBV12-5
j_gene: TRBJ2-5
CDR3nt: TGTGCTAGTGGTTTGGTACTTGGGCCCCAAGAGACCCAGTACTTC
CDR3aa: CASGLVLGPQETQYF

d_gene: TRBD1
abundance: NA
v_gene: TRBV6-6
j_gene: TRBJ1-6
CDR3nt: TGTGCCAGCAGTTTGGACAGGGACTATTCACCCCTCCACTTT
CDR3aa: CASSLDRDYSPLHF

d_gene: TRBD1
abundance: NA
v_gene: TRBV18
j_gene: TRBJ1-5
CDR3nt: TGTGCCAGCTCATACGACAGGGGAAGCAATCAGCCCCAGCATTTT
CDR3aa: CASSYDRGSNQPQHF

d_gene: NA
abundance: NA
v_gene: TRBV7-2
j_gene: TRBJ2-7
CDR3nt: TGTGCCAGCAGCTTAGCGTACAACTACGAGCAGTACTTC
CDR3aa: CASSLAYNYEQYF

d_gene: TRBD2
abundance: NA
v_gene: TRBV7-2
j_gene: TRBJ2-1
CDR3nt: TGTGCCAGCAGCCCATGGACTAGCGGGAGAGGGAATGAGCAGTTCTTC
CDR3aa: CASSPWTSGRGNEQFF

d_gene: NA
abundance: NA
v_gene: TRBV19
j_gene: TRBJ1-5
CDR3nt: TGTGCCAGTAGTATTTTGTTGGGGGGGGATCAGCCCCAGCATTTT
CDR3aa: CASSILLGGDQPQHF

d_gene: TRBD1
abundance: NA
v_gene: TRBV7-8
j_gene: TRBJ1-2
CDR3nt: TGTGCCAGCAGCTTAGGGAGCAGGGGACAGGGTGTATTGGGTGGCTACACCTTC
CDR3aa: CASSLGSRGQGVLGGYTF

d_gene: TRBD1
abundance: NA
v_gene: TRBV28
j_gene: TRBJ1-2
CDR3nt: TGTGCCAGCTATACACCCTGGACAGGAGTTAACTATGGCTACACCTTC
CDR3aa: CASYTPWTGVNYGYTF

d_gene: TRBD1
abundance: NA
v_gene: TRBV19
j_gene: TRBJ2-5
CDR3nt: TGTGCCAGTAGTCAGAGGCGGACAGGTTCACAAGAGACCCAGTACTTC
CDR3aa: CASSQRRTGSQETQYF

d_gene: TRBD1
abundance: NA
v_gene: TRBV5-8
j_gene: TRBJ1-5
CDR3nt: TGTGCCAGCAGGAAACGGGACAGGGGGTCTGATCAGCCCCAGCATTTT
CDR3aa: CASRKRDRGSDQPQHF

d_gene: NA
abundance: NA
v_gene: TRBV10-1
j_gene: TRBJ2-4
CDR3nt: TGCGCCAGCAGTGATGGGGGTTTGGCCAAAAACATTCAGTACTTC
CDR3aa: CASSDGGLAKNIQYF

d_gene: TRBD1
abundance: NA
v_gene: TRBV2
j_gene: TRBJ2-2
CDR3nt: TGTGCCAGCCGGCCCGGGACAGGGTACACCGGGGAGCTGTTTTTT
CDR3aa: CASRPGTGYTGELFF

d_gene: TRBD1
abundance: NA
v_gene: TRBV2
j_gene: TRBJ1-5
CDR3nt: TGTGCCAGCAGTGAACAGGGGGCTAGCAATCAGCCCCAGCATTTT
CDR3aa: CASSEQGASNQPQHF

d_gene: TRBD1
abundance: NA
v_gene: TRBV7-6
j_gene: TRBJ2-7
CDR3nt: TGTGCCAGCAGCCCCCCGACAGGGCCCGAGCAGTACTTC
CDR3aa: CASSPPTGPEQYF

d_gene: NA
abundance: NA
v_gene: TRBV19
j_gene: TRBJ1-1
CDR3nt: TGTGCCAGTAGTATAGTGACGGTAAGCACTGAAGCTTTCTTT
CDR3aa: CASSIVTVSTEAFF

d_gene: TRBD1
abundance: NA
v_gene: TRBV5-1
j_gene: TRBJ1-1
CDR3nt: TGCGCCAGCAGCCCCCGTCCCGGGACAGGGAACACTGAAGCTTTCTTT
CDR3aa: CASSPRPGTGNTEAFF

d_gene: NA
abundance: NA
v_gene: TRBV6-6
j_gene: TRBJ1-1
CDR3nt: TGTGCCAGCAGTATTTTAGGGAACACTGAAGCTTTCTTT
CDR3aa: CASSILGNTEAFF

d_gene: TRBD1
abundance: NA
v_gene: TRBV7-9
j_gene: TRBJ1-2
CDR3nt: TGTGCCAGCAGCCCGAAAGGGACAGGCCTATATGGCTACACCTTC
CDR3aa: CASSPKGTGLYGYTF